These T cell receptor beta chains were read from a single sample in a study of cytomegalovirus exposure and HLA in healthy donors. Produced via immunoSEQ multiplex PCR; TCRdb's table is partial and in-frame only. The data contain approximately 130,000 clones, 80% to 85% of them singletons. The sequenced sample was PBMCs. Receptors originate from a woman aged 40 to 50 in good health and CMV-seronegative. Both conserved end residues are part of each CDR3.

v_gene: TRBV7-2
CDR3aa: CASSLVAGTNTGELFF

v_gene: TRBV7-2
CDR3aa: CASSSQYSNQPQHF

v_gene: TRBV7-2
CDR3aa: CASSLESAGVVDTQYF

v_gene: TRBV5-5
CDR3aa: CASRLGGSGRLGEQFF

v_gene: TRBV27
CDR3aa: CASSPVGDRNLEQYF

v_gene: TRBV19
CDR3aa: CASSIGVMNTEAFF

v_gene: TRBV2
CDR3aa: CASSTDSNYGYTF

v_gene: TRBV4-2
CDR3aa: CASSQEFGYEQYF

v_gene: TRBV19
CDR3aa: CASSTGGLSYEQYF

v_gene: TRBV19
CDR3aa: CASSIFGGVMGTGELFF

v_gene: TRBV27
CDR3aa: CASSDRGIGYEQYF

v_gene: TRBV6-5
CDR3aa: CASRRDSTSSYEQYF

v_gene: TRBV9
CDR3aa: CASSVEGRGNYGYTF

v_gene: TRBV6-6
CDR3aa: CASSSGLWSNTGELFF

v_gene: TRBV7-9
CDR3aa: CASSLASGLQPQHF

v_gene: TRBV7-3
CDR3aa: CASSLIGDNQPQHF

v_gene: TRBV4-1
CDR3aa: CASSQGPGQGYGYTF

v_gene: TRBV19
CDR3aa: CASSMTGVAYEQYF

v_gene: TRBV18
CDR3aa: CASSPPGTDTQYF

v_gene: TRBV11-2
CDR3aa: CASSDTYMLDSLTLYEQYF

v_gene: TRBV2
CDR3aa: CASRSGTSFRELFF

v_gene: TRBV5-5
CDR3aa: CASSTGLAGGPQETQYF

v_gene: TRBV28
CDR3aa: CASTQSGFGKGYTF

v_gene: TRBV2
CDR3aa: CASRPTSGGNYEQYF

v_gene: TRBV7-2
CDR3aa: CASSPTRGYTGELFF

v_gene: TRBV5-1
CDR3aa: CASSPEPRTGNYEQFF

v_gene: TRBV4-3
CDR3aa: CASSQDRLAGPYNEQFF

v_gene: TRBV28
CDR3aa: CASSTRLAGSDEQYF

v_gene: TRBV28
CDR3aa: CASSLWGQSKNEQFF

v_gene: TRBV15
CDR3aa: CATSILGGPYEQYF

v_gene: TRBV14
CDR3aa: CASSPSSYEQYF

v_gene: TRBV28
CDR3aa: CASSWDIEGDSNQPQHF

v_gene: TRBV5-4
CDR3aa: CASSRDRGSEAFF

v_gene: TRBV5-1
CDR3aa: CASSLEGELYEQYF

v_gene: TRBV6-8
CDR3aa: CASSWGGLIQLFF

v_gene: TRBV4-2
CDR3aa: CASSQVGGQNTEAFF

v_gene: TRBV27
CDR3aa: CASSRGVGTEAFF

v_gene: TRBV9
CDR3aa: CASSSTSGPAAQYF

v_gene: TRBV30
CDR3aa: CAWSWTGGKDEQYF

v_gene: TRBV7-9
CDR3aa: CASSLNSEVGNEQFF

v_gene: TRBV11-2
CDR3aa: CASSSASGGPNEKLFF

v_gene: TRBV19
CDR3aa: CASSQGTGNTIYF

v_gene: TRBV25-1
CDR3aa: CASRQTGGTDTQYF

v_gene: TRBV5-1
CDR3aa: CASSPEGNGGYTF

v_gene: TRBV28
CDR3aa: CASISTGLGFSGANVLTF

v_gene: TRBV19
CDR3aa: CASSSQSYYNSPLHF

v_gene: TRBV7-9
CDR3aa: CASTVVTGGYNEQFF

v_gene: TRBV29-1
CDR3aa: CSVVVRLQETQYF

v_gene: TRBV7-9
CDR3aa: CASSLAQPNQPQHF

v_gene: TRBV6-4
CDR3aa: CASSDGTSGGADTQYF

v_gene: TRBV7-9
CDR3aa: CASSWTPRAGGKNEQFF

v_gene: TRBV27
CDR3aa: CASSLMEQGQPQHF

v_gene: TRBV30
CDR3aa: CAGLDRMYGNTIYF